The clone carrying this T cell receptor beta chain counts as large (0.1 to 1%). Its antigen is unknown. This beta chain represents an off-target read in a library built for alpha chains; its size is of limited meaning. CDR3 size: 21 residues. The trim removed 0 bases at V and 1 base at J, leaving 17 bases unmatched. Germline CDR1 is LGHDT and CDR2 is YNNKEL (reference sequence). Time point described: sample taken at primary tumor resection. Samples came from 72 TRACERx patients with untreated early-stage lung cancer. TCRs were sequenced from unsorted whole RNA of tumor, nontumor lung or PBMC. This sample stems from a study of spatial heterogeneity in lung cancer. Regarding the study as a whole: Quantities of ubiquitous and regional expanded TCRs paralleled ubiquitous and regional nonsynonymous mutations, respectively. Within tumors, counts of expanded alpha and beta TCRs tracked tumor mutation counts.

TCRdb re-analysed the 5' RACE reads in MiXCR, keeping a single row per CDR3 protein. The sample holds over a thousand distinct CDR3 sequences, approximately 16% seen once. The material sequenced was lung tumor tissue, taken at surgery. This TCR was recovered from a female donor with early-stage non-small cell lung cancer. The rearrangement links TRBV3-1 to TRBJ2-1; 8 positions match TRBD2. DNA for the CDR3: TGTGCCAGCAGCCAAGAGACTGTGGTAGCGGGGTACCACTTATCCTACAATGAGCAGTTCTTC. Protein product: CASSQETVVAGYHLSYNEQFF.